This T cell receptor (beta chain) was observed in a study of blood T cell repertoires in COVID-19. For the study at large: The United States, Italy and Spain were the sources of the acute and convalescent COVID-19 samples.

Trimming pared 0 bases from V and 1 base from J, leaving 6 bases between. Germline V gives CDR1 SEHNR, CDR2 FQNEAQ (reference sequence). The CDR3 totals 14 residues. Authors' analysis steps: Amplification with reference gene primers provided the estimates of nucleated cell counts. The method was immunoSEQ multiplex PCR; TCRdb's version includes in-frame clones alone and lacks a portion of them. D and trimming come from the DNA, and the V and J calls and clone size come from that table. The top ten clones hold roughly 4.7% of a sample with 65,000 to 75,000 clones, about 80% of them seen once. The sequence derives from a woman aged 55-69 years with acute or convalescent COVID-19. Specimen: peripheral blood. The V call is TRBV7-9, the J call TRBJ1-1, with no clear D. CDR3 amino acids: CASSLAPRNTEAFF. The CDR3 region has the DNA TGTGCCAGCAGCTTAGCGCCCAGGAACACTGAAGCTTTCTTT. The full variable domain, with the rest looked up from reference TRBV7-9 and TRBJ1-1, is DTGVSQNPRHKITKRGQNVTFRCDPISEHNRLYWYRQTLGQGPEFLTYFQNEAQLEKSRLLSDRFSAERPKGSFSTLEIQRTEQGDSAMYLCASSLAPRNTEAFFGQGTRLTVV.